This T cell receptor beta chain was identified in a study of blood T cells in healthy people across ages. In the case of this clonotype: Its antigen is currently unknown.

The use of a sample-barcoded 5' primer and a J-beta primer mix characterized a second PCR of about 7 to 12 cycles. No fewer than 2.5 million CDR3-containing paired-end reads came from each sample. Each CDR3 protein is one row after TCRdb ran MiXCR on the 5' RACE reads. The table includes roughly 680,000 distinct CDR3 sequences, 52% detected once. V shed 2 bases and J shed 2 bases, with 9 bases lying between them. Germline CDR1 is MGHDK and CDR2 is SYGVNS. CDR3 length: 14 residues. Findings and caveats of the study: Researchers said unsorted PBMCs prevented a conclusive naive versus antigen-experienced comparison. There was a strong correlation between TCR beta diversity and naive T cell percentage.

Healthy Caucasian individuals from Russia aged about 6 to 95 served as donors. This receptor was identified in a woman at least 80 years old in good health. The sample taken for sequencing was blood. The chain has TRBV25-1 and TRBJ1-2; D gene uncertain. The CDR3 coding sequence is TGTGCCAGCAGTGAAACCACAGTGAACTATGGCTACACCTTC. As protein: CASSETTVNYGYTF.